This T cell receptor (beta chain) was sequenced in a study of T cell responses to AZD1222 COVID-19 vaccine (dated by TCRdb to the early 2020s). Describing the broader study: AZD1222 recipients whose second dose came at about 4 weeks and those whose second dose came at about 12 weeks were combined into one group, since spike-specific TCR depth and breadth did not differ between the two schedules. TCR sequencing was performed for 233 trial participants, of whom about 200 were given two doses of AZD1222 and 26 were given two doses of MenACWY control vaccine. Trial participants were enrolled by age into subgroups of 18-55, 56-69 and 70-plus years, and roughly 160, 29 and 62 TCR-sequenced participants, respectively, were included in these subgroups.

The CDR3 regions of human TCRbeta chains were subjected to immunosequencing. For the original study's pipeline: Repertoire TCRs were checked for matches against a reference library of SARS-CoV-2-specific TCRs that had been generated using the MIRA antigen-specificity platform. Breadth was defined as the fraction of unique TCRs that were SARS-CoV-2-associated, and depth was defined as the fraction of total T cells that were SARS-CoV-2-associated. Each spike-specific TCR was assigned to its reactive spike region and to a CD4 or CD8 class using the MIRA data. Log10-transformed breadth and depth values were compared by one-way ANOVA with Sidak's multiple comparisons tests. TCRdb took this table from immuneACCESS and kept in-frame rearrangements with V and J called. Such tables lack part of the clones; where checked against another copy, unresolved V genes explain under half of the gap, and the rest is unexplained. V and J calls and clone size follow that table, whereas D and trimming were derived from the DNA. The sample records over 110,000 clones, roughly 91% of which are singletons. Approximately 5% of the sample rests with the top ten.

The sample's time point label, decoded: baseline before first vaccination. The vaccinee samples were drawn from two UK trials, COV001 and COV002, one of which was a single-blind randomized controlled phase 2/3 trial testing AZD1222 (ChAdOx1 nCoV-19) in healthy adults. For TCRbeta chain sequencing, PBMC samples from trial participants were taken at day 0 and at day 28 after the second dose. The study at large found these results: Because no day 14 peak-response samples were available, repertoires were characterized only after the peak T cell response. Most participants were white British and females outnumbered males, and the authors suggested that clonal diversity may have been underestimated. Conclusions about previously exposed vaccinees are limited because only five or six AZD1222 recipients were SARS-CoV-2 seropositive at baseline. The 56-69-year group was small, and its depth increase did not reach significance, likely because of low power. Nearly half of unique spike-specific TCRs reportedly recognized epitopes outside regions mutated in the B.1.351 and B.1.1.7 variants. CD4 TCRs associated with the vaccine covered the entire spike protein, and the dominant responses were in regions 160-218 and 743-854. After two AZD1222 doses, both the breadth and the depth of spike-specific TCRs were significantly higher than at day 0 and than in MenACWY recipients.

Worth noting for this clone: Its cognate antigen has yet to be identified. No qualities accompany the bases; no much larger clone lies one base away.

The CDR3, cysteine through phenylalanine, is 14 amino acids long. The retained sequence is limited to the CDR3, 42 bases, with the frame set at the first base. V drops 5 bases and J drops 2 bases, leaving 13 bases in between. Via the germline V gene (reference sequence), CDR1 is SEHNR and CDR2 FQNEAQ. The chain couples TRBV7-9 to TRBJ2-7; possibly the D gene is TRBD1, per 5 matching bases. The input for sequencing was peripheral blood, taken on day 0 of AZD1222 vaccination. This receptor was taken from an adult in good health. The CDR3 amino acid sequence is: CASSPQGSAYEQYF. DNA sequence: TGTGCCAGCAGCCCTCAGGGTTCCGCCTACGAGCAGTACTTC.